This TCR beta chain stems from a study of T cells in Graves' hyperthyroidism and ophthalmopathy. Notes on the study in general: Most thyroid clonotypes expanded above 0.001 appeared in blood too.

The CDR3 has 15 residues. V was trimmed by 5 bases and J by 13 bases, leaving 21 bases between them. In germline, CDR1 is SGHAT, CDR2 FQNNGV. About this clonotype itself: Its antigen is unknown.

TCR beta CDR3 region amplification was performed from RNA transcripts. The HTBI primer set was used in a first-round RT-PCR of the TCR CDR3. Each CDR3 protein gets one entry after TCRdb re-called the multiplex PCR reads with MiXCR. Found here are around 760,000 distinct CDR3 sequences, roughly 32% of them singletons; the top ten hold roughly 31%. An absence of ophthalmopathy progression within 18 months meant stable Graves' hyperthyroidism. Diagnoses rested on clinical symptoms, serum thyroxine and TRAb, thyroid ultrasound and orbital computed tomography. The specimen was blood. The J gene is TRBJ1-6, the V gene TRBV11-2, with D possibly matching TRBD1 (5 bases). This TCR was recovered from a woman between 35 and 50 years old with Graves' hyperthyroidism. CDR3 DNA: TGTGCCAGCAGCCATCGACCCGGGACTCAGCCCCCCCTCCACTTT. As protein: CASSHRPGTQPPLHF.